The rows below give T cell receptor beta chains drawn from one sample of a study of beta chain features in type 1 diabetes. Using immunoSEQ multiplex PCR, the repertoire was profiled, and TCRdb retains in-frame clones only, with some absent. This sample yields hundreds of thousands of clones, of which around 12% are seen a single time; 0.015% to 0.02% belongs to the top ten. Sequencing was performed on naive CD4+ T cells from blood. These receptors all come from a man aged 18 to 29 in good health. The CDR3 runs from the conserved cysteine through the conserved F or W. A D gene is named only where the DNA matches it firmly. Size is stated for part of the rows, as once, few or many counts, or as a class when the clone is expanded.

TRBJ2-7 | TRBV7-9 | TRBD1 | 14 | few | TGTGCCAGCAGCCGGGACAGGGGGCTCTACGAGCAGTACTTC | CASSRDRGLYEQYF
TRBJ2-1 | TRBV7-9 | TRBD2 | 16 | few | TGTGCCAGCAGCAGGAGAGGGACTAGCCATGCCGATGAGCAGTTCTTC | CASSRRGTSHADEQFF
TRBJ2-3 | TRBV28 | NA | 15 | NA | TGTGCCAGCAGTTTGGTCGTCGGTCCCACAGATACGCAGTATTTT | CASSLVVGPTDTQYF
TRBJ2-5 | TRBV7-2 | NA | 12 | few | TGTGCCAGCAGCTTAGAGAGAGAGACCCAGTACTTC | CASSLERETQYF
TRBJ2-1 | TRBV30 | NA | 11 | NA | TGTGCCTGGAGTGTCTTAAATGAGCAGTTCTTC | CAWSVLNEQFF
TRBJ1-5 | TRBV30 | TRBD1 | 13 | few | TGTGCCTGGAGGGCGACAGGGCATCAGCCCCAGCATTTT | CAWRATGHQPQHF
TRBJ1-6 | TRBV7-9 | NA | 16 | NA | TGTGCCAGCAGCTTTCTCGGAGGCCGGACCAGTTCACCCCTCCACTTT | CASSFLGGRTSSPLHF
TRBJ1-5 | TRBV30 | NA | 15 | few | TGTGCCTGGAGTGTGGCACGATATAGCAATCAGCCCCAGCATTTT | CAWSVARYSNQPQHF
TRBJ2-7 | TRBV25-1 | TRBD2 | 15 | few | TGTGCCAGCAGTGGCATGGGGGGGGTCCGCTACGAGCAGTACTTC | CASSGMGGVRYEQYF
TRBJ1-2 | TRBV5-1 | NA | 15 | few | TGCGCCAGCAGCCCGGACAATCGCAGGGACTATGGCTACACCTTC | CASSPDNRRDYGYTF
TRBJ2-7 | TRBV7-3 | TRBD2 | 14 | NA | TGTGCCAGCAGCTTAATGGCGGGAGTGGGAGAGCAGTACTTC | CASSLMAGVGEQYF
TRBJ1-5 | TRBV20-1 | NA | 11 | few | TGCAGTGCTAGCGGGGGTCAGCCCCAGCATTTT | CSASGGQPQHF
TRBJ1-2 | TRBV5-1 | NA | 15 | NA | TGCGCCAGCAGCTTGGCCAGGGAAGACGGCCCTGGCTACACCTTC | CASSLAREDGPGYTF
TRBJ1-1 | TRBV5-6 | NA | 11 | NA | TGTGCCAGCAGCGGGGGGGCCTCAGCTTTCTTT | CASSGGASAFF
TRBJ2-7 | TRBV4-1 | TRBD1 | 16 | NA | TGCGCCAGCAGCCGCACCGGGACAGGGTCCTCCTACGAGCAGTACTTC | CASSRTGTGSSYEQYF
TRBJ2-1 | TRBV30 | NA | 14 | few | TGTGCCTGGAGCGGGGGTAGCTCCTACAATGAGCAGTTCTTC | CAWSGGSSYNEQFF
TRBJ2-7 | TRBV6-1 | NA | 14 | NA | TGTGCCATTAATAACGCGGGACTTCCCTACGAGCAGTACTTC | CAINNAGLPYEQYF
TRBJ2-2 | TRBV4-2 | NA | 12 | few | TGTGCCAGCCACCGCCCCGGGGGGGAGCTGTTTTTT | CASHRPGGELFF
TRBJ1-2 | TRBV7-9 | NA | 14 | few | TGTGCCAGCAGCCCCGACAGAGCTTACTATGGCTACACCTTC | CASSPDRAYYGYTF
TRBJ2-5 | TRBV28 | TRBD1 | 15 | NA | TGTGCCAGCAGTTTCCAGACAGGGGGCGCCGAGACCCAGTACTTC | CASSFQTGGAETQYF
TRBJ1-5 | TRBV2 | NA | 15 | few | TGTGCCAGCAGTGAGGATTCAGCGGCTAATCAGCCCCAGCATTTT | CASSEDSAANQPQHF
TRBJ2-4 | TRBV7-8 | TRBD2 | 15 | few | TGTGCCAGCAGCTTTTCTAGCGGGAACGGAGGCGTTCAGTACTTC | CASSFSSGNGGVQYF
TRBJ2-7 | TRBV21-1 | NA | 14 | few | TGTGCCGTTTCTCCGGGACTAGCGTCAAAAGAGCAGTACTTC | CAVSPGLASKEQYF
TRBJ1-2 | TRBV14 | TRBD1 | 17 | NA | TGTGCCAGCAGCCCCCGTTCGCGAGGGACAGGGGAGTGTGGCTACACCTTC | CASSPRSRGTGECGYTF
TRBJ2-5 | TRBV29-1 | NA | 13 | few | TGCAGCGTGGCAAGGACGGGGAAAGAGACCCAGTACTTC | CSVARTGKETQYF
TRBJ2-7 | TRBV6-6 | NA | 12 | few | TGTGCCAGCAATCTGGAGGGGGCTAAGCAGTACTTC | CASNLEGAKQYF
TRBJ1-1 | TRBV19 | NA | 13 | few | TGTGCCAGTAGTATAGATCGGGTAGGTGAAGCTTTCTTT | CASSIDRVGEAFF
TRBJ2-4 | TRBV15 | NA | 16 | few | TGTGCCACCAGCAGAGAAAAGGGATGGGACATCAACATTCAGTACTTC | CATSREKGWDINIQYF
TRBJ2-2 | TRBV7-3 | NA | 14 | NA | TGTGCCAGCAGCTCCCAGCGCACGACCGGGGAGCTGTTTTTT | CASSSQRTTGELFF
TRBJ1-2 | TRBV7-9 | NA | 16 | few | TGTGCCAGCAGCTTAGGAGGCAGTCAAGCTAACTATGGCTACACCTTC | CASSLGGSQANYGYTF
TRBJ2-3 | TRBV7-2 | TRBD2 | 14 | NA | TGTGCCAGCAGCCCCGTAGCGGGAAGAGATACGCAGTATTTT | CASSPVAGRDTQYF
TRBJ2-2 | TRBV7-2 | NA | 16 | NA | TGTGCCAGCAGCGCCAACAGGGTTAGGGCCACCGGGGAGCTGTTTTTT | CASSANRVRATGELFF
TRBJ2-2 | TRBV11-2 | NA | 16 | NA | TGTGCCAGCAGCTTATCAGGCCGGACGAACACCGGGGAGCTGTTTTTT | CASSLSGRTNTGELFF
TRBJ2-1 | TRBV6-5 | TRBD1 | 15 | NA | TGTGCCAGCAGCAATACAGGGGGCCTATACAATGAGCAGTTCTTC | CASSNTGGLYNEQFF
TRBJ1-2 | TRBV7-2 | TRBD1 | 13 | NA | TGTGCCAGCAGGCAGCAGGGGGTTGACGGCTACACCTTC | CASRQQGVDGYTF
TRBJ2-6 | TRBV11-2 | NA | 17 | few | TGTGCCAGCAGCTTAGAGCGTCGGTACTCTGGGGCCAACGTCCTGACTTTC | CASSLERRYSGANVLTF
TRBJ2-6 | TRBV6-1 | TRBD2 | 15 | few | TGTGCCAGCAGTTGGGCGGGGGCTGGGGCCAACGTCCTGACTTTC | CASSWAGAGANVLTF
TRBJ2-7 | TRBV15 | NA | 14 | few | TGTGCCACCAGGGATACACCAGGGGGGAGCGAGCAGTACTTC | CATRDTPGGSEQYF
TRBJ2-1 | TRBV7-9 | NA | 15 | NA | TGTGCCAGCAGCGCGGGAAGCAGCTCCTACAATGAGCAGTTCTTC | CASSAGSSSYNEQFF
TRBJ1-1 | TRBV29-1 | TRBD1 | 13 | few | TGCAGCCATAAGACAGGGTCGAACACTGAAGCTTTCTTT | CSHKTGSNTEAFF
TRBJ1-1 | TRBV20-1 | NA | 10 | few | TGCAGGGCAGAGAACACTGAAGCTTTCTTT | CRAENTEAFF
TRBJ2-4 | TRBV30 | TRBD1 | 14 | few | TGTGCCTGGAGTCCCGGGACAGGGGGAAACATTCAGTACTTC | CAWSPGTGGNIQYF
TRBJ2-7 | TRBV6-5 | TRBD2 | 14 | few | TGTGCCAGCAGTGAACTGGCGGGAGGATACGAGCAGTACTTC | CASSELAGGYEQYF
TRBJ1-5 | TRBV15 | TRBD1 | 15 | few | TGTGCCACCAGCAGACGACAGGGGATGGGTCAGCCCCAGCATTTT | CATSRRQGMGQPQHF
TRBJ2-7 | TRBV29-1 | TRBD2 | 13 | NA | TGCAGCGCCATAGCGGGAGTCCCCTACGAGCAGTACTTC | CSAIAGVPYEQYF